The rows below give T cell receptor beta chains drawn from one sample of a study of cytomegalovirus exposure and HLA in healthy donors. Sequencing was performed with immunoSEQ multiplex PCR; in TCRdb, only in-frame clones are kept and a portion is missing. Of some 140,000 clones in the sample, more than 60% were seen once. The sample was PBMCs. These receptors all come from a woman in her thirties or forties in good health and CMV-seronegative. The CDR3 runs from the conserved cysteine through the conserved F or W. Fields, in order: V gene, clone size, D gene, J gene, CDR3 DNA, CDR3 protein. The D gene is left open where the match is weak. Some rows have no size entry. The others give once, few or many, or a class for an expanded clone.

V gene: TRBV7-2; clone size: few; D gene: -; J gene: TRBJ2-3; CDR3 DNA: TGTGCCAGCAGCCCTTGGGCGGATACGCAGTATTTT; CDR3 protein: CASSPWADTQYF
V gene: TRBV28; clone size: -; D gene: -; J gene: TRBJ1-5; CDR3 DNA: TGTGCCAGCAGTTCTCAGGGCGGGGGGCGTCAGCCCCAGCATTTT; CDR3 protein: CASSSQGGGRQPQHF
V gene: TRBV30; clone size: -; D gene: -; J gene: TRBJ1-2; CDR3 DNA: TGTGCCTGGTTTTCGGGGGAAGCTAACTATGGCTACACCTTC; CDR3 protein: CAWFSGEANYGYTF
V gene: TRBV4-1; clone size: -; D gene: -; J gene: TRBJ1-2; CDR3 DNA: TGCGCCAGCAGCCAAGAGGGAACAGGTATTCATGGCTACACCTTC; CDR3 protein: CASSQEGTGIHGYTF
V gene: TRBV7-2; clone size: -; D gene: -; J gene: TRBJ2-7; CDR3 DNA: TGTGCCAGCAGCTTAGATCGCGGGAACTACGAGCAGTACTTC; CDR3 protein: CASSLDRGNYEQYF
V gene: TRBV29-1; clone size: -; D gene: -; J gene: TRBJ1-4; CDR3 DNA: TGCAGCGTTGGAAGGGGAGGGACTAATGAAAAACTGTTTTTT; CDR3 protein: CSVGRGGTNEKLFF
V gene: TRBV10-2; clone size: -; D gene: -; J gene: TRBJ2-1; CDR3 DNA: TGCGCCAGCAGTCTTAGCGGTGGGGGTGAGCAGTTCTTC; CDR3 protein: CASSLSGGGEQFF
V gene: TRBV6-6; clone size: few; D gene: TRBD2; J gene: TRBJ2-5; CDR3 DNA: TGTGCCAGCAGCCTTCCAGCGGGAGGAGGAGAGACCCAGTACTTC; CDR3 protein: CASSLPAGGGETQYF
V gene: TRBV5-4; clone size: -; D gene: -; J gene: TRBJ1-1; CDR3 DNA: TGTGCCAGCAGCTTGGTGGGCAGAAGCGGGACTGAAGCTTTCTTT; CDR3 protein: CASSLVGRSGTEAFF
V gene: TRBV30; clone size: once; D gene: -; J gene: TRBJ1-3; CDR3 DNA: TGTGCCTGGAGACCGTCCCAGGGGTTCCTTGGAAACACCATATATTTT; CDR3 protein: CAWRPSQGFLGNTIYF
V gene: TRBV5-1; clone size: -; D gene: TRBD2; J gene: TRBJ2-1; CDR3 DNA: TGCGCCAGCAGCCTGACTAGCGGGGGGGATTTCGGCTATGAGCAGTTCTTC; CDR3 protein: CASSLTSGGDFGYEQFF
V gene: TRBV5-1; clone size: -; D gene: -; J gene: TRBJ2-1; CDR3 DNA: TGCGCCAGCAGCTTTCCCGGGACATCCTACAATGAGCAGTTCTTC; CDR3 protein: CASSFPGTSYNEQFF
V gene: TRBV28; clone size: -; D gene: -; J gene: TRBJ1-4; CDR3 DNA: TGTGCCAGCAGCCTCCGGACACTTCTGAAAGGCGAAAAACTGTTTTTT; CDR3 protein: CASSLRTLLKGEKLFF
V gene: TRBV10-3; clone size: -; D gene: TRBD1; J gene: TRBJ1-6; CDR3 DNA: TGTGCCATCAGTCCGGGACAGGGGGCGCGGAACCTCCACTTT; CDR3 protein: CAISPGQGARNLHF
V gene: TRBV6-1; clone size: -; D gene: -; J gene: TRBJ1-1; CDR3 DNA: TGTGCCAGCAGTCAAACAGGGATTAACACTGAAGCTTTCTTT; CDR3 protein: CASSQTGINTEAFF
V gene: TRBV11-1; clone size: -; D gene: TRBD1; J gene: TRBJ2-6; CDR3 DNA: TGTGCCAGCAGCTTACTACAGGGGGCTCTTGGGGCCAACGTCCTGACTTTC; CDR3 protein: CASSLLQGALGANVLTF
V gene: TRBV10-3; clone size: -; D gene: TRBD1; J gene: TRBJ1-2; CDR3 DNA: TGTGCCATCAGGGGGACAGGGGAGTATGGCTACACCTTC; CDR3 protein: CAIRGTGEYGYTF
V gene: TRBV5-1; clone size: -; D gene: -; J gene: TRBJ2-2; CDR3 DNA: TGCGCCAGCACCCCTGGCAGATCGAACACCGGGGAGCTGTTTTTT; CDR3 protein: CASTPGRSNTGELFF
V gene: TRBV10-3; clone size: -; D gene: -; J gene: TRBJ2-3; CDR3 DNA: TGTGCCATCAGACAGGAGAACGAAGATACGCAGTATTTT; CDR3 protein: CAIRQENEDTQYF
V gene: TRBV5-1; clone size: -; D gene: TRBD1; J gene: TRBJ2-5; CDR3 DNA: TGCGCCAGCACCGGGACAGAAGAGACCCAGTACTTC; CDR3 protein: CASTGTEETQYF
V gene: TRBV6-4; clone size: -; D gene: -; J gene: TRBJ1-1; CDR3 DNA: TGTGCCAGCAGTGACTCGAGGGTAACCACTGAAGCTTTCTTT; CDR3 protein: CASSDSRVTTEAFF
V gene: TRBV19; clone size: -; D gene: -; J gene: TRBJ2-7; CDR3 DNA: TGTGCCAGTAGTATGGCCAAGCGGACGCACGAGCAGTACTTC; CDR3 protein: CASSMAKRTHEQYF
V gene: TRBV7-9; clone size: -; D gene: TRBD1; J gene: TRBJ2-4; CDR3 DNA: TGTGCCAGCAGCTTAGCAGGGGGCCTTGACATTCAGTACTTC; CDR3 protein: CASSLAGGLDIQYF
V gene: TRBV19; clone size: -; D gene: TRBD1; J gene: TRBJ1-5; CDR3 DNA: TGTGCCAGTAGCTCGACCCGGGACAGAAATCAGCCCCAGCATTTT; CDR3 protein: CASSSTRDRNQPQHF
V gene: TRBV10-2; clone size: -; D gene: -; J gene: TRBJ1-3; CDR3 DNA: TGCGCCAGCAGACCCATAGACACCGCCTCTGGAAACACCATATATTTT; CDR3 protein: CASRPIDTASGNTIYF
V gene: TRBV18; clone size: -; D gene: -; J gene: TRBJ1-4; CDR3 DNA: TGTGCCAGCTCAACTACAGACAGAGAAAAACTGTTTTTT; CDR3 protein: CASSTTDREKLFF
V gene: TRBV6-1; clone size: -; D gene: -; J gene: TRBJ1-6; CDR3 DNA: TGTGCCAGCAGTGAACCCCAGGGGTTCTATAATTCACCCCTCCACTTT; CDR3 protein: CASSEPQGFYNSPLHF
V gene: TRBV7-2; clone size: once; D gene: -; J gene: TRBJ2-7; CDR3 DNA: TGTGCCAGCAGCTTAGGGTTCGTCACAAGCTCCTACGAGCAGTACTTC; CDR3 protein: CASSLGFVTSSYEQYF
V gene: TRBV19; clone size: -; D gene: -; J gene: TRBJ2-4; CDR3 DNA: TGTGCCAGTAGTATCTCCAGGTCCGAAAACATTCAGTACTTC; CDR3 protein: CASSISRSENIQYF
V gene: TRBV7-8; clone size: -; D gene: -; J gene: TRBJ1-1; CDR3 DNA: TGTGCCAGCAGCTCAGACACTGAAGCTTTCTTT; CDR3 protein: CASSSDTEAFF
V gene: TRBV4-1; clone size: -; D gene: -; J gene: TRBJ1-5; CDR3 DNA: TGCGCCAGCAGCCAAGCGGAGGGACAGCCCCAGCATTTT; CDR3 protein: CASSQAEGQPQHF
V gene: TRBV6-4; clone size: -; D gene: -; J gene: TRBJ1-1; CDR3 DNA: TGTGCCAGCAGTGAAGAGCCCCTGAACACTGAAGCTTTCTTT; CDR3 protein: CASSEEPLNTEAFF
V gene: TRBV6-1; clone size: -; D gene: -; J gene: TRBJ1-2; CDR3 DNA: TGTGCCAGCAGTGAATTCCCGGACACCCGTGGCTACACCTTC; CDR3 protein: CASSEFPDTRGYTF
V gene: TRBV6-1; clone size: -; D gene: -; J gene: TRBJ2-5; CDR3 DNA: TGTGCCAGCAGTGAGGGGGGGGGCATTGGGGAGACCCAGTACTTC; CDR3 protein: CASSEGGGIGETQYF
V gene: TRBV28; clone size: few; D gene: -; J gene: TRBJ2-2; CDR3 DNA: TGTGCCAGCAGTTTGGACAGCCCTCCCGGGGAGCTGTTTTTT; CDR3 protein: CASSLDSPPGELFF
V gene: TRBV6-1; clone size: -; D gene: -; J gene: TRBJ1-2; CDR3 DNA: TGTGCCAGCAGTGAGTCAGACAGCGCCTATGGCTACACCTTC; CDR3 protein: CASSESDSAYGYTF
V gene: TRBV30; clone size: -; D gene: TRBD1; J gene: TRBJ1-4; CDR3 DNA: TGTGCCTGGAGGGACAGGGGAGGTGAAAAACTGTTTTTT; CDR3 protein: CAWRDRGGEKLFF
V gene: TRBV5-1; clone size: -; D gene: -; J gene: TRBJ1-1; CDR3 DNA: TGCGCCAGCAGCTTGAACGCCCAGGGGTGGACTGAAGCTTTCTTT; CDR3 protein: CASSLNAQGWTEAFF
V gene: TRBV7-9; clone size: -; D gene: TRBD2; J gene: TRBJ2-2; CDR3 DNA: TGTGCCAGCAGCACCGCGACTAGCGGGGAAAACACCGGGGAGCTGTTTTTT; CDR3 protein: CASSTATSGENTGELFF
V gene: TRBV6-1; clone size: few; D gene: TRBD1; J gene: TRBJ2-7; CDR3 DNA: TGTGCCAGCAGTGAGGAGACAGGGGGCAGGTACGAGCAGTACTTC; CDR3 protein: CASSEETGGRYEQYF
V gene: TRBV5-1; clone size: -; D gene: -; J gene: TRBJ1-4; CDR3 DNA: TGCGCCAGCAGCTTGTCAGGGCTGGATGAAAAACTGTTTTTT; CDR3 protein: CASSLSGLDEKLFF